The 9 T cell receptor beta chains listed next were all sequenced from one sample in a study of blood T cells in healthy people across ages. Alongside a J-beta primer mix, a sample-barcoded 5' primer served in a second PCR lasting roughly 6 to 11 cycles. TCRdb recomputed calls from the 5' RACE reads with MiXCR, one row per CDR3 protein. The profile covers some 700,000 distinct CDR3 sequences, with more than 40% appearing a single time and roughly 20% taken by the ten largest. The sequenced material came from blood. Every receptor here comes from an older woman in good health.

The sample holds a few counts of this clonotype. J is TRBJ2-5 and V is TRBV27; perhaps D is TRBD1 or TRBD2 (5 bases each). CDR1 MNHEY and CDR2 SMNVEV come from the germline V gene (reference sequence). The CDR3 consists of 13 residues. The V gene lost 5 bases and the J gene lost 9 bases, with 16 bases spanning the gap. CDR3 sequence (DNA): TGTGCCAGCAGTGGAAGGAGGTGGGGGTCCCAGTACTTC. Protein sequence: CASSGRRWGSQYF.

This clonotype has a count of ten or more. The chain joins TRBV4-3 to TRBJ1-2, with a possible D match to TRBD1 (5 bases). The CDR3 runs 17 residues. The germline CDR1 and CDR2 sequences are LGHNA and YSLEER. Trimming stripped 1 base from V and 0 bases from J, with 15 bases between. CDR3: CASSQVFSDNPNYGYTF. The CDR3 DNA reads TGCGCCAGCAGCCAAGTGTTCTCGGACAACCCTAACTATGGCTACACCTTC.

This clonotype was counted at least ten times. The V gene is TRBV12-3 or TRBV12-4, the J gene TRBJ2-7, with D unresolved. The CDR3 covers 13 residues. The V end lost 6 bases, the J end lost 1 base, and 10 bases lay between the germline ends. This CDR3 reads CASRPDGSYEQYF. The CDR3 region has the DNA TGTGCCAGCAGACCGGACGGATCCTACGAGCAGTACTTC.

This clonotype was picked up a small number of times. The chain joins TRBV12-3 or TRBV12-4 to TRBJ2-1; no firm D call. V was cut by 2 bases and J by 9 bases, with 8 bases left in between. This CDR3 contains 12 residues. CDR3 coding DNA: TGTGCCAGCAGTTTAATGGCCCTTGAGCAGTTCTTC. It encodes CASSLMALEQFF.

This clonotype came up a few times. The chain is built from TRBV18 and TRBJ2-5, with D unresolved. V shed 2 bases and J shed 4 bases, with 20 bases lying between them. CDR3 length equals 17 residues. Germline lookup yields CDR1 KGHSH and CDR2 LQKENI. DNA of the CDR3: TGTGCCAGCTCACCAACATTCGATTCGGCAGGAATAGAGACCCAGTACTTC. It codes for CASSPTFDSAGIETQYF. Full variable domain (remainder filled in from reference TRBV18 and TRBJ2-5): NAGVMQNPRHLVRRRGQEARLRCSPMKGHSHVYWYRQLPEEGLKFMVYLQKENIIDESGMPKERFSAEFPKEGPSILRIQQVVRGDSAAYFCASSPTFDSAGIETQYFGPGTRLLVL.

The sample holds a few counts of this clonotype. The V gene is TRBV29-1, the J gene TRBJ2-3; TRBD2 matches 7 bases. This CDR3 contains 14 residues. CDR1 SQVTM and CDR2 ANQGSEA come from the germline V gene. The trim removed 2 bases at V and 2 bases at J, leaving 4 bases unmatched. The CDR3 spells CSVERAGLTDTQYF. In nucleotides, the CDR3 is TGCAGCGTTGAACGAGCGGGACTCACAGATACGCAGTATTTT.

The V call is TRBV12-3 or TRBV12-4, the J call TRBJ1-2, with D uncertain. CDR3 length: 13 residues. Trimming took 3 bases from V and 4 from J, leaving 9 bases between them. The CDR3 loop is CASSLAGTYGYTF. The CDR3 DNA is TGTGCCAGCAGTTTGGCCGGAACCTATGGCTACACCTTC.

The gene calls are TRBV5-5 and TRBJ2-7; tentatively, D is TRBD1 (6 bases). Per the germline V gene, CDR1 is SGHKS and CDR2 is YYEKEE (reference sequence). V lost 0 bases and J 4 bases, leaving 14 bases between the germline ends. The CDR3 is made up of 15 amino acids. The CDR3 sequence is CASSLATGSYYEQYF. For the CDR3, the DNA is TGTGCCAGCAGCTTGGCCACAGGGTCATATTACGAGCAGTACTTC.

The rearrangement uses TRBV11-1 and TRBJ1-2; D is perhaps TRBD1 (5 bases). V lost 6 bases and J lost 3, with 23 bases in between. This CDR3 contains 17 residues. Germline values: CDR1 SGHAT, CDR2 FQDESV (reference sequence). The CDR3 here is CASRPTGTITRDYGYTF. The DNA for the CDR3 is TGTGCCAGCAGACCAACCGGGACGATAACCCGCGACTATGGCTACACCTTC.